The 28 T cell receptor beta chains in this list originate from one sample, sequenced in a study of cytomegalovirus exposure and HLA in healthy donors. Primers included in the PCR were 60 Vbeta and 13 Jbeta primers. Data came from immunoSEQ multiplex PCR; TCRdb stores just in-frame clones and leaves some out. The sample has about 200,000 clones, approximately 85% seen once. Sequencing was done on a sample of PBMCs. The receptors were gathered from a girl between 5 and 17 years old in good health and CMV-seropositive.

J is TRBJ2-3 and V is TRBV10-3; tentatively, D is TRBD2 (6 bases). This CDR3 comprises 16 residues. CDR1 ENHRY and CDR2 SYGVKD come from the germline V gene. V gave up 6 bases and J gave up 1 base, with 17 bases separating them. The CDR3 coding sequence is TGTGCCATCAGGGACACTAGCAGGTCAGGCACAGATACGCAGTATTTT. Its translation is CAIRDTSRSGTDTQYF.

This chain connects TRBV5-6 to TRBJ2-3, with 16 bases matching TRBD2. This CDR3 spans 16 amino acids. V lost 3 bases to trimming and J lost 6 bases; unmatched junction nucleotides: 4. Germline CDR1 reads SGHDT; CDR2 reads YYEEEE. CDR3 sequence (DNA): TGTGCCAGCAGCTCGGGACTAGCGGGGGGGCGGGATACGCAGTATTTT. Its translation is CASSSGLAGGRDTQYF.

J is TRBJ2-7 and V is TRBV5-1, with D unresolved. The CDR3 extends over 12 amino acids. V gave up 4 bases and J gave up 6 bases, with 11 bases separating them. The germline CDR1 and CDR2 sequences are SGHRS and YFSETQ. CDR3 sequence reads: CASSRTRGEQYF. In DNA form, the CDR3 reads TGCGCCAGCAGCAGAACGAGAGGCGAGCAGTACTTC.

The rearrangement links TRBV12-5 to TRBJ2-1; D not resolved. CDR1 LGHNT and CDR2 FRNRAP come from the germline V gene. The CDR3 is 15 residues long. V was shortened by 3 bases and J by 0 bases, with 9 bases between the two germline ends. The CDR3 bases are TGTGCTAGTGGTTTAACCGGGTCCTCCTACAATGAGCAGTTCTTC. This encodes CASGLTGSSYNEQFF.

This clone was observed a few times. The rearrangement uses TRBV15 and TRBJ2-7; tentatively, D is TRBD1 (6 bases). Per the germline V gene, CDR1 is LNHNV and CDR2 is YYDKDF (reference sequence). Trimming pared 4 bases from V and 13 bases from J, leaving 17 bases between. This CDR3 is built from 12 residues. The chain's CDR3 is CATSTPGHRRYF. CDR3 sequence (DNA): TGTGCCACCAGCACACCGGGACACCGTCGATACTTC.

The chain joins TRBV12-5 to TRBJ1-6; 8 bases align to TRBD1. The CDR3 has 15 residues. Germline assignment: CDR1 LGHNT and CDR2 FRNRAP. With V trimmed by 3 bases and J by 5 bases, 3 bases remained unmatched. The CDR3 loop is CASGFLDRDNSPLHF. The CDR3 DNA is TGTGCTAGTGGTTTCCTGGACAGGGATAATTCACCCCTCCACTTT.

V gene TRBV7-9 combines with J gene TRBJ2-7, with 7 bases matching TRBD1. The CDR3 sequence is 15 residues long. Germline V lookup: CDR1 SEHNR, CDR2 FQNEAQ (reference sequence). V lost 4 bases and J lost 3; bases outside the gene matches: 9. The DNA of the CDR3 is TGTGCCAGCAGCTCCCGACAGGGTCGGGACTACGAGCAGTACTTC. Encoded protein: CASSSRQGRDYEQYF. Supplemented by reference TRBV7-9 and TRBJ2-7, the full variable domain reads DTGVSQNPRHKITKRGQNVTFRCDPISEHNRLYWYRQTLGQGPEFLTYFQNEAQLEKSRLLSDRFSAERPKGSFSTLEIQRTEQGDSAMYLCASSSRQGRDYEQYFGPGTRLTVT.

The chain joins TRBV18 to TRBJ1-5; TRBD1 matches 10 bases. V trimming: 3 bases; J trimming: 10 bases; junction bases outside the gene matches: 6. The CDR3 extends over 14 amino acids. Germline CDR1 and CDR2: KGHSH and LQKENI. The CDR3 is CASSPGTGDRPQHF. Written as DNA, the CDR3 is TGTGCCAGCTCACCCGGGACAGGGGACCGACCCCAGCATTTT.

The chain combines TRBV12-5 with TRBJ2-3; 8 bases line up with TRBD2. Germline CDR1 LGHNT, CDR2 FRNRAP. The J segment lost 10 bases and the V segment lost 0 bases, leaving 9 bases of the junction unmatched. CDR3 length: 15 amino acids. The CDR3 spells CASGLVRRGASPQYF. DNA of the CDR3: TGTGCTAGTGGTTTGGTGCGGCGGGGGGCCAGCCCGCAGTATTTT.

This rearrangement joins TRBV9 to TRBJ2-3, with 7 bases aligning to TRBD2. The junction had 8 bases not matched to a gene; V was cut back by 2 bases and J by 2 bases. The CDR3 contains 16 residues. The V gene's germline CDR1 is SGDLS and CDR2 YYNGEE. CDR3 residues: CASSVIGLAATDTQYF. DNA of the CDR3: TGTGCCAGCAGCGTTATAGGTCTAGCGGCCACAGATACGCAGTATTTT.

This clone occurred once. The chain employs TRBV7-8 and TRBJ2-3; no definite D call. Germline CDR1 is SGHVS and CDR2 is FQNEAQ. V was shortened by 4 bases and J by 3 bases, with 5 bases between the two germline ends. CDR3 size: 12 residues. In DNA form, the CDR3 reads TGTGCCAGCAGCTCCTCGACAGATACGCAGTATTTT. Translated, it gives CASSSSTDTQYF.

This chain connects TRBV15 to TRBJ1-1; a possible D gene is TRBD1 (5 bases). The V end was cut by 4 bases, the J end by 4 bases, with 10 bases between. CDR3 length: 13 amino acids. Per the germline V gene, CDR1 is LNHNV and CDR2 is YYDKDF (reference sequence). CDR3 bases: TGTGCCACCAGCACGGGACTTGTCACTGAAGCTTTCTTT. Its translation: CATSTGLVTEAFF. The full variable domain, its missing parts supplied by reference TRBV15 and TRBJ1-1, is DAMVIQNPRYQVTQFGKPVTLSCSQTLNHNVMYWYQQKSSQAPKLLFHYYDKDFNNEADTPDNFQSRRPNTSFCFLDIRSPGLGDTAMYLCATSTGLVTEAFFGQGTRLTVV.

The chain couples TRBV5-6 to TRBJ1-5; tentatively, D is TRBD1 (5 bases). There are 16 residues in the CDR3. Germline loops: CDR1 SGHDT, CDR2 YYEEEE. V dropped 4 bases and J dropped 4 bases, with 18 bases sitting between them. CDR3 amino acids: CASSVDGTGVNQPQHF. The DNA for the CDR3 is TGTGCCAGCAGCGTCGACGGTACAGGAGTTAATCAGCCCCAGCATTTT.

This clone was seen only once. The V gene is TRBV7-9, the J gene TRBJ2-7; a weak D match, TRBD1 (5 bases). V lost 0 bases and J lost 1, with 10 bases in between. This CDR3 comprises 15 residues. Germline values: CDR1 SEHNR, CDR2 FQNEAQ (reference sequence). CDR3 sequence (DNA): TGTGCCAGCAGCTTAGCGGGGCAACAATCCTACGAGCAGTACTTC. Encoded protein: CASSLAGQQSYEQYF.

The chain couples TRBV27 to TRBJ2-5; a possible D gene is TRBD1 (6 bases). Germline CDR1 MNHEY, CDR2 SMNVEV (reference sequence). The V end was cut by 10 bases, the J end by 6 bases, with 24 bases between. The CDR3 extends over 15 amino acids. CDR3 protein: CATNAGGGNRKTQYF. The DNA of the CDR3 is TGTGCCACCAACGCCGGTGGGGGCAACAGAAAGACCCAGTACTTC.

The chain carries TRBV5-8 and TRBJ1-1; D is unresolved. The germline V gene has CDR1 SGHTS and CDR2 YDEGEE. V was shortened by 7 bases and J by 5 bases, with 18 bases between the two germline ends. The CDR3 is 14 amino acids. The CDR3, as DNA: TGTGCCAGCTTACCGGGAACTTCTAGGACTGAAGCTTTCTTT. Translating it yields CASLPGTSRTEAFF.

This clone showed up just once. This chain uses TRBV7-2 with TRBJ2-3; D might be TRBD2 (6 bases). V was clipped by 4 bases and J by 1 base, with 15 bases between them. The CDR3 totals 16 residues. The germline gives CDR1 SGHTA, CDR2 FQGNSA. DNA for the CDR3: TGTGCCAGCAGCTCCAGACCGGGACTCCGCACAGATACGCAGTATTTT. Translated, it gives CASSSRPGLRTDTQYF.

The V call is TRBV6-1, the J call TRBJ1-2; D not resolved. Per the germline V gene, CDR1 is MNHNS and CDR2 is SASEGT. The CDR3 is 13 residues long. Trimming cost V 4 bases and J 5 bases, with 11 bases left between them. CDR3 in amino acids: CASSGGIGYGYTF. In nucleotides, the CDR3 is TGTGCCAGCAGTGGAGGGATCGGATATGGCTACACCTTC.

This clone was found a few times. The chain joins TRBV6-5 to TRBJ2-2; TRBD1 matches at 7 bases. CDR3 size: 15 residues. Trimming took 7 bases from V and 7 from J; bases not matched to a gene: 12. The V gene's germline CDR1 is MNHEY and CDR2 SVGAGI. The CDR3 here is CASTFRQGRGGELFF. The CDR3 DNA is TGTGCCAGCACCTTTAGACAGGGTCGAGGCGGGGAGCTGTTTTTT.

The V and J genes are TRBV7-9 and TRBJ2-2; no definite D call. Germline loops: CDR1 SEHNR, CDR2 FQNEAQ (reference sequence). V shed 5 bases and J shed 6 bases, with 16 bases lying between them. CDR3 length: 15 amino acids. CDR3 loop: CASSTTINDAGELFF. CDR3 DNA: TGTGCCAGCAGCACCACTATAAATGACGCCGGGGAGCTGTTTTTT.

The chain joins TRBV6-5 to TRBJ2-7; D not resolved. This CDR3 is built from 13 residues. The V end was cut by 8 bases, the J end by 3 bases, with 14 bases between. Germline V lookup: CDR1 MNHEY, CDR2 SVGAGI. The CDR3 is CASWAPNSYEQYF. In DNA form, the CDR3 reads TGTGCCAGCTGGGCCCCCAACAGCTACGAGCAGTACTTC.

The chain has TRBV7-6 and TRBJ2-6, with D perhaps TRBD1 (6 bases). The CDR3 runs to 17 residues. Between the trimmed V and J ends, which lost 5 bases and 1 base, there was a span of 15 bases. The germline gives CDR1 SGHVS, CDR2 FNYEAQ. As DNA, the CDR3 is TGTGCCAGCAGCCCCACGGATCAGGGGTCTGGGGCCAACGTCCTGACTTTC. Translation: CASSPTDQGSGANVLTF.

The V call is TRBV11-2, the J call TRBJ1-3, with TRBD1 matching 7 bases. The J segment lost 0 bases and the V segment lost 5 bases, leaving 7 bases of the junction unmatched. Germline V gene sequence: CDR1 SGHAT, CDR2 FQNNGV. The CDR3 has 16 amino acids. CDR3 sequence reads: CASSGQVLHSGNTIYF. The CDR3 bases are TGTGCCAGCAGCGGACAGGTTCTTCACTCTGGAAACACCATATATTTT.

The chain links TRBV29-1 to TRBJ2-7; a possible D gene is TRBD2 (6 bases). Per germline, CDR1 SQVTM and CDR2 ANQGSEA. The CDR3 has 15 amino acids. Trimming left V 0 bases short and J 4 bases short, with 16 bases between. This CDR3 is CSVEDWGESGYEQYF. In nucleotides, the CDR3 is TGCAGCGTTGAAGATTGGGGGGAGTCAGGATACGAGCAGTACTTC.

This chain uses TRBV5-1 with TRBJ1-5; no clear D. CDR1 is SGHRS and CDR2 is YFSETQ in the germline V gene. V was shortened by 0 bases and J by 4 bases, with 8 bases between the two germline ends. The CDR3 sequence is 14 residues long. The CDR3 region has the DNA TGCGCCAGCAGCTTGGGTACACCGAATCAGCCCCAGCATTTT. Protein product: CASSLGTPNQPQHF.

J is TRBJ2-1 and V is TRBV6-5, with D possibly matching TRBD2 (5 bases). V was clipped by 6 bases and J by 3 bases, with 15 bases between them. The V gene's germline CDR1 is MNHEY and CDR2 SVGAGI. The CDR3 extends over 15 amino acids. CDR3 amino acids: CASSDLARFYNEQFF. Written as DNA, the CDR3 is TGTGCCAGCAGCGATCTAGCAAGGTTCTACAATGAGCAGTTCTTC.

V gene TRBV6-1 combines with J gene TRBJ2-5, with a weak D call TRBD2 (5 bases). Trimming removed 6 bases from V and 1 base from J, with 15 bases in between. There are 15 residues in the CDR3. Germline CDR1 MNHNS, CDR2 SASEGT. Here the CDR3 reads CASSPQKGSQETQYF. The DNA for the CDR3 is TGTGCCAGCAGCCCTCAAAAAGGGAGCCAAGAGACCCAGTACTTC.

V is TRBV21-1 and J is TRBJ2-7; the D call in the table, TRBD2, was not verified against the DNA. TRBV21-1 is marked as a pseudogene. The CDR3 has 15 amino acids. The CDR3 spells CASSKALSGFYEQYF. Here the CDR3 DNA reads TGTGCCAGCAGCAAAGCGCTTTCGGGGTTCTACGAGCAGTACTTC.